The source of this T cell receptor (beta chain) is a study of cytomegalovirus exposure and HLA in healthy donors. Study context: An analysis done earlier identified some 120 million unique TCR beta sequences from about 179 million T cells. HLA-typed donors contributed 65 million to 85 million unique TCRs, which were held in an early data release.

This PCR relied on a set of 60 Vbeta primers and 13 Jbeta primers. Generated by immunoSEQ multiplex PCR, the TCRdb table keeps only in-frame clones and is missing some. This repertoire shows some 180,000 clones, roughly 79% found once; its top ten account for roughly 2%. This CDR3 has 18 amino acids. The germline V gene encodes CDR1 MNHNS and CDR2 SASEGT. Between the trimmed V and J ends, which lost 0 bases and 0 bases, there was a span of 16 bases. The source is a man between 25 and 39 years old in good health and CMV-seronegative. The J gene is TRBJ2-3, the V gene TRBV6-1, with a tentative D call TRBD2 (5 bases). The sequencing input was PBMCs. CDR3 DNA sequence: TGTGCCAGCAGTGAAGCGCACGCAAGCGGCCCTAGCACAGATACGCAGTATTTT. Its translation is CASSEAHASGPSTDTQYF.